Below, one T cell receptor beta chain is given with its context. This record comes from a study of control samples from healthy donors and cancer patients. From germline, CDR1 is KGHSH and CDR2 LQKENI. Trimming removed 3 bases from V and 6 bases from J, with 5 bases in between. The CDR3 spans 12 residues. Measured with immunoSEQ multiplex PCR; TCRdb has only the in-frame clones, and not every one. In the table there are fewer than 110,000 clones, 75% to 90% of which are singletons. The TCR sequence derives from a man aged 60 to 75 with lung cancer. The J gene is TRBJ2-2, the V gene TRBV18; D uncertain. Sequencing used PBMCs. The DNA for the CDR3 is TGTGCCAGCTCACCTTTTGCCGGGGAGCTGTTTTTT. Translating it yields CASSPFAGELFF.